The clone carrying this T cell receptor (beta chain) has at least ten counts. Its antigen remains unknown. Individual cDNA molecules received unique molecular identifiers during library preparation. TCRdb processed the 5' RACE reads anew with MiXCR; each CDR3 protein has one entry. The repertoire consists of 70,000 or so distinct CDR3 sequences, with roughly 9.1% occurring once and the leading ten covering more than 7.5%. Trimming cost V 4 bases and J 5 bases; bases outside gene matches: 9. The CDR3 runs to 15 residues. Germline V CDR1 and CDR2: PRHDT, FYEKMQ (reference sequence). This sample is part of a study of early T cells in non-severe SARS-CoV-2 infection. Overall study: From unsorted whole blood, bulk RNA was sequenced, and the chains remained unpaired. Study-wide results and limits: Private and CD4 specificities were missed by VDJdb matching, which favored anti-spike CD8 responses.

The source of this sequence is an adult who was a healthcare worker with PCR-confirmed SARS-CoV-2 infection or an uninfected control (not recorded which). The starting material was whole blood, obtained at baseline. The V gene is TRBV13, the J gene TRBJ2-7; 9 bases align to TRBD1. The CDR3 DNA reads as TGTGCCAGCAGCTCGGGCGGGACAGGGAAACACGAGCAGTACTTC. Its protein product is CASSSGGTGKHEQYF.